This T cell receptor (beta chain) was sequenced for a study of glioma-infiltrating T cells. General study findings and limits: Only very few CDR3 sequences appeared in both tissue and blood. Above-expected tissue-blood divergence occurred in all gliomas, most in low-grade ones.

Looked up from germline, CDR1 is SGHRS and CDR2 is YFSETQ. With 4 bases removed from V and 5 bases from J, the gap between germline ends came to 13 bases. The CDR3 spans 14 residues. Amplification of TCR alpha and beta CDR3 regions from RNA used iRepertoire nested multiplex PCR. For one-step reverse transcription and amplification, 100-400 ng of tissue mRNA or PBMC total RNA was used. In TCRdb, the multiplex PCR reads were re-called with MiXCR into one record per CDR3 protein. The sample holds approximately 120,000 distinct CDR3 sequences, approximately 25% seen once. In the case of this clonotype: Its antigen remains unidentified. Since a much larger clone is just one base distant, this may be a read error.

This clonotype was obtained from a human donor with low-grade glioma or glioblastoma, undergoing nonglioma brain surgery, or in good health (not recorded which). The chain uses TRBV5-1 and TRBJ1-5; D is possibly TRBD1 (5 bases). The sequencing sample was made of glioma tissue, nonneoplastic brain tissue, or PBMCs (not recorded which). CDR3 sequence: CASSPGTEYQPQHF. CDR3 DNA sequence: TGCGCCAGCAGCCCCGGGACGGAGTATCAGCCCCAGCATTTT.